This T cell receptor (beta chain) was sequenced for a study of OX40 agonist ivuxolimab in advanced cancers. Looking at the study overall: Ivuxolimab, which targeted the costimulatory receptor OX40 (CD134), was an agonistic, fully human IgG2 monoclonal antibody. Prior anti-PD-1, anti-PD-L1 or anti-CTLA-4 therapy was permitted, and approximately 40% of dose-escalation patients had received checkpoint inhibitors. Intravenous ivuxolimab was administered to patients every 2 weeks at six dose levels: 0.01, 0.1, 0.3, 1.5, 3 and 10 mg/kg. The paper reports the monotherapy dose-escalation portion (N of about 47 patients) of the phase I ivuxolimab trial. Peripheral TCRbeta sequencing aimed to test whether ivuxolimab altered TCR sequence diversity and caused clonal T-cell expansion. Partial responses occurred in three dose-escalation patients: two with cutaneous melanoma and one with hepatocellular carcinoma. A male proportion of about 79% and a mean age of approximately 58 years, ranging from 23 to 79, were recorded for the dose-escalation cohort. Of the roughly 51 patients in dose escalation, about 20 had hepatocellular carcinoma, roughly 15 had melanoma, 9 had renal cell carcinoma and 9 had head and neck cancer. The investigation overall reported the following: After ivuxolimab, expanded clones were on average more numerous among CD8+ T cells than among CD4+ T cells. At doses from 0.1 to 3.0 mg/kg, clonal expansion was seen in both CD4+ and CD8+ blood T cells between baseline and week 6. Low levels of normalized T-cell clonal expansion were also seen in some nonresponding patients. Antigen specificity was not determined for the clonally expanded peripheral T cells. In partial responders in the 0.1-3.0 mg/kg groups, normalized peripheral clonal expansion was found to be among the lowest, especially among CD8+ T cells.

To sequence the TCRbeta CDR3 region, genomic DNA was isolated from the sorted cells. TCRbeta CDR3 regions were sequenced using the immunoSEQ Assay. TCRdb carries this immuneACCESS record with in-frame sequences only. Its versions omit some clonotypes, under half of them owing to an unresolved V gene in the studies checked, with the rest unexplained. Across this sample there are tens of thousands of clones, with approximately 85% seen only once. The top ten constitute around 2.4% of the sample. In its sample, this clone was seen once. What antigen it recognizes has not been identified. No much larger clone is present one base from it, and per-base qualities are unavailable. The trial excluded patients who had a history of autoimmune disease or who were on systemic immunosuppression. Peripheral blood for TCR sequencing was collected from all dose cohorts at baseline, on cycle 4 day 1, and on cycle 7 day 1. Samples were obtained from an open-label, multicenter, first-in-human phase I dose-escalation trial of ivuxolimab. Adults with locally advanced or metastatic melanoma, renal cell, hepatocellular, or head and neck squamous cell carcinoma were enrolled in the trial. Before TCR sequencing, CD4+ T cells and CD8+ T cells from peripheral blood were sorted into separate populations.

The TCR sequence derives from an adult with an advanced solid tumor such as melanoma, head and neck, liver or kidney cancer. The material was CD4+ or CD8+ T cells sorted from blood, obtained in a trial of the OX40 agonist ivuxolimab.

This receptor has the CDR3 CAVQTRRTGELFF. The DNA sequence follows: TGTGCCGTACAAACAAGGCGTACCGGGGAGCTGTTTTTT. The chain is assembled from TRBV28 and TRBJ2-2, with the identity of the D gene unclear. V lost 11 bases and J lost 5 bases; the stretch between them is 15 bases long. In the germline V gene, CDR1 corresponds to MDHEN and CDR2 to SYDVKM. The CDR3 holds 13 amino acids from the cysteine to the phenylalanine. The sequence is cut down to CDR3 DNA, 39 bases in frame from base 1.